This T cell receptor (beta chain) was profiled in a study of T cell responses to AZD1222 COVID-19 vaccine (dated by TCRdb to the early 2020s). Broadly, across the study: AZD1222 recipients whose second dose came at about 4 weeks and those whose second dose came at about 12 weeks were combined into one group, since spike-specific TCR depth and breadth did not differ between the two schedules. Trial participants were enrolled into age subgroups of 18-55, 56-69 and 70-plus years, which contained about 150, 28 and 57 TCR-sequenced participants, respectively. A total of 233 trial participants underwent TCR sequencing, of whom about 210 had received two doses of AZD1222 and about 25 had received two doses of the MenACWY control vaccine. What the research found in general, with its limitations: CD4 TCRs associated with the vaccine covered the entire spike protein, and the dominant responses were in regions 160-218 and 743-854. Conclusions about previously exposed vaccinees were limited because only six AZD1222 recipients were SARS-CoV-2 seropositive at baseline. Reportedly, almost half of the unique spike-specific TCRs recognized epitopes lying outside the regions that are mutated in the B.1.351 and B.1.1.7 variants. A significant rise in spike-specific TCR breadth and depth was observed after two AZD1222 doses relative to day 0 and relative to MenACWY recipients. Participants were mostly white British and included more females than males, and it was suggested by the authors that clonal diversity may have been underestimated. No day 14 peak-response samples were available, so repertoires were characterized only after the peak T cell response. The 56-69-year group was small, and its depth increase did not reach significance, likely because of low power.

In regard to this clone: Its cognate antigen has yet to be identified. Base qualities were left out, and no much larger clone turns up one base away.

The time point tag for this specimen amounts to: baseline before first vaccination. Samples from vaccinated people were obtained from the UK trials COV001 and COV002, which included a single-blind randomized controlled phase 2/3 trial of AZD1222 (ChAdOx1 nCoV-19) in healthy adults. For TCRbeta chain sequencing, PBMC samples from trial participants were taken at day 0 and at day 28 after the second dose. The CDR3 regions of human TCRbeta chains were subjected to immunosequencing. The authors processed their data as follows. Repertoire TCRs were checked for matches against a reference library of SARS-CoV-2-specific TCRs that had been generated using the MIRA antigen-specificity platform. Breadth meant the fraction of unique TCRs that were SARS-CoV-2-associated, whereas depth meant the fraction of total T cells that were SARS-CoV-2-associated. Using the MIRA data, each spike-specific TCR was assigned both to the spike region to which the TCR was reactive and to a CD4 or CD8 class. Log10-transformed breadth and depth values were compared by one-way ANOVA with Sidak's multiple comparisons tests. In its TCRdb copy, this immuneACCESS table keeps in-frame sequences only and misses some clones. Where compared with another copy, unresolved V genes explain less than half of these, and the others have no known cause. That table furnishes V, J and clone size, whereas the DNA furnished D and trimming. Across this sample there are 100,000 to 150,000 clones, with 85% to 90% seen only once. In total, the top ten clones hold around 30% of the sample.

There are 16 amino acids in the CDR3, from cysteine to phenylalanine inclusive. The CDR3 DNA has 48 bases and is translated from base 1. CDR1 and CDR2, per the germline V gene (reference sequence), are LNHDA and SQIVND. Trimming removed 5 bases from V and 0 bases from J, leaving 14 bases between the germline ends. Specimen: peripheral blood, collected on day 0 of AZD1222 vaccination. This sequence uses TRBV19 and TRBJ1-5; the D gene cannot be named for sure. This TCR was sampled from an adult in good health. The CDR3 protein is CASSPRSPDSNQPQHF. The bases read TGTGCCAGTAGTCCCCGTAGTCCGGATAGCAATCAGCCCCAGCATTTT. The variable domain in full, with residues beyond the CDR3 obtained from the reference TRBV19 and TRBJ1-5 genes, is DGGITQSPKYLFRKEGQNVTLSCEQNLNHDAMYWYRQDPGQGLRLIYYSQIVNDFQKGDIAEGYSVSREKKESFPLTVTSAQKNPTAFYLCASSPRSPDSNQPQHFGDGTRLSIL.